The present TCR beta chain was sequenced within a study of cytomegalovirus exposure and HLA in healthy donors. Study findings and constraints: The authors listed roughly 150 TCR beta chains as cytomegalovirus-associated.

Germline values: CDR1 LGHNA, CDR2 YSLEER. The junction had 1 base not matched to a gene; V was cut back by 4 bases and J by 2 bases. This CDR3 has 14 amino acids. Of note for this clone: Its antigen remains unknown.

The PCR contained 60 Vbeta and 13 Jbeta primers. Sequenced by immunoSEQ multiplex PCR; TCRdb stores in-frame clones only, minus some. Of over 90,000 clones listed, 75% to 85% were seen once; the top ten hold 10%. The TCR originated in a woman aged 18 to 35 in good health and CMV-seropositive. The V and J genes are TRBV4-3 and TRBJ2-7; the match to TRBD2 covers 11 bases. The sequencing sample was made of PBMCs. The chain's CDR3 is CASSLGLAAYEQYF. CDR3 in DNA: TGCGCCAGCAGCCTGGGACTAGCGGCCTACGAGCAGTACTTC.